The entry below gives a single TCR beta chain sequence along with its context. Its antigen is still unknown. TCRdb itself ran the 5' RACE reads through MiXCR, one entry per CDR3 protein. The sample records roughly 6,000 distinct CDR3 sequences, roughly three fifths being singletons. Trimming took off 5 bases at V and 9 bases at J, with 14 bases between the two ends. Germline assignment: CDR1 SGHAT and CDR2 FQNNGV. The CDR3 runs 13 residues. General observations from the study: The TCR gene usage of tumor memory CD4+ T cells clustered together with blood and lymph node memory CD4+ cells and with lymph node naive CD4+ cells.

Memory CD4+ cells were defined as CD4+CD45RO+CD25-. The J gene is TRBJ2-1, the V gene TRBV11-2; a weak D match, TRBD1 (6 bases). Sequences were obtained from tumor-infiltrating memory CD4+ T cells sorted from the breast tumor. Subset indicated: memory CD4+ T cells, CD4+CD45RO+CD25-. The clonotype comes from a female donor with breast cancer. The CDR3 bases are TGTGCCAGCAGCCTGGGACATCGGGCTGAGCAGTTCTTC. This sequence encodes CASSLGHRAEQFF.